This record covers a single T cell receptor (beta chain). The authors' processing: The assay estimated nucleated cells by amplifying reference gene primers. TCRdb's table, derived via immunoSEQ multiplex PCR, lists solely in-frame clones and lacks some. V, J and clone size derive from that table, while D and trimming were established from the DNA sequence. Here the sample spans under 300,000 clones, 85% to 90% being singletons. The data were taken from a study of blood T cell repertoires in COVID-19. Background on the study: Nucleic acid was either cDNA or gDNA, and it came from T cells, B-cell-depleted T cells, or PBMCs.

The CDR3 covers 16 residues. Per the germline V gene, CDR1 is MNHNS and CDR2 is SASEGT. Trimming pared 5 bases from V and 1 base from J, leaving 17 bases between. What was sequenced was peripheral blood. This TCR came from a woman in her sixties or seventies with COVID-19, enrolled during active disease. V usage is TRBV6-1 and J usage is TRBJ1-1, with D hard to call. The DNA for the CDR3 is TGTGCCAGCAGTCAAGAACCTCGGAGGGCGAACACTGAAGCTTTCTTT. Amino acids: CASSQEPRRANTEAFF.